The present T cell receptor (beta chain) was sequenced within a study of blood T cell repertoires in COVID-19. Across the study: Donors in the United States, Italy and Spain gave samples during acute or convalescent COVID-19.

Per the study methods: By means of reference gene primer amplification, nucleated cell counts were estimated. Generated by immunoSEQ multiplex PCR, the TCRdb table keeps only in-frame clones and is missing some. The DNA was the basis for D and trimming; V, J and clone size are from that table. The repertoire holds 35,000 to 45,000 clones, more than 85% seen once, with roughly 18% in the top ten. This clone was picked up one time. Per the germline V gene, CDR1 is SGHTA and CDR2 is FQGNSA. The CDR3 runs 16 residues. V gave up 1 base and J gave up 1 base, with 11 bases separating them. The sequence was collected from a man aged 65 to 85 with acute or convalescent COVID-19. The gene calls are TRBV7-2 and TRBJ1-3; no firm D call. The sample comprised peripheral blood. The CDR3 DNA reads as TGTGCCAGCAGCTTAGTACCCCCCAGTTCTGGAAACACCATATATTTT. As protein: CASSLVPPSSGNTIYF. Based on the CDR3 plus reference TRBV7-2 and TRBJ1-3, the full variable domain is GAGVSQSPSNKVTEKGKDVELRCDPISGHTALYWYRQSLGQGLEFLIYFQGNSAPDKSGLPSDRFSAERTGGSVSTLTIQRTQQEDSAVYLCASSLVPPSSGNTIYFGEGSWLTVV.